This T cell receptor (beta chain) was recorded in a study of control samples from healthy donors and cancer patients. V shed 4 bases and J shed 0 bases, with 6 bases lying between them. Germline loops: CDR1 GTSNPN, CDR2 SVGIG (reference sequence). The CDR3 is made up of 12 amino acids. The table came from immunoSEQ multiplex PCR; TCRdb's copy has only in-frame clones and leaves some out. The sample includes tens of thousands of clones, approximately 89% of them seen just once. The chain uses TRBV30 and TRBJ1-1; D gene uncertain. Sequences were obtained from PBMCs. The source is a man in his forties with colorectal cancer. The CDR3: CAWTGLNTEAFF. The CDR3 bases are TGTGCCTGGACGGGATTGAACACTGAAGCTTTCTTT.